This T cell receptor beta chain was sequenced for a study of blood T cell repertoires in COVID-19. Study information: COVID-19 samples from acute and convalescent phases originated in the United States, Italy and Spain. T cells, B-cell-depleted T cells, or PBMCs provided the cDNA or gDNA that served as material.

As originally analysed: Nucleated cell number was recorded as an estimate derived from reference gene primer amplification. Using immunoSEQ multiplex PCR, the repertoire was profiled, and TCRdb retains in-frame clones only, with some absent. V, J and clone size were drawn from that table, and D and trimming were deduced from the DNA. Altogether 56,000 or so clones are present, roughly 90% being singletons, with the ten largest covering 20%. The germline gives CDR1 LGHDT, CDR2 YNNKEL (reference sequence). The CDR3 extends over 16 amino acids. With V trimmed by 1 base and J by 0 bases, 0 bases remained unmatched.

The source material was peripheral blood. The clonotype comes from a human donor in a cohort sampled during active COVID-19. The chain links TRBV3-1 (or the pseudogene TRBV3-2) to TRBJ1-3; 10 bases line up with TRBD1. The CDR3 sequence is CASSQGTGGSGNTIYF. DNA of the CDR3: TGTGCCAGCAGCCAAGGGACAGGGGGCTCTGGAAACACCATATATTTT.